The clone carrying this TCR beta chain was detected only a few times. Its target is unknown. These data come from a study of T cell responses to AZD1222 COVID-19 vaccine. Study-level results: Seropositive status at baseline applied to only 6 or 7 AZD1222 recipients.

The V gene lost 8 bases and the J gene lost 4 bases, with 11 bases spanning the gap. CDR3 size: 13 residues. CDR1 SNHLY and CDR2 FYNNEI come from the germline V gene. Second doses that came at about 4 or about 12 weeks were put together. Clones were sequenced by immunoSEQ multiplex PCR, and TCRdb holds only the in-frame ones, with some missing. The table includes 150,000 to 200,000 clones, about 90% detected once. Specimen: peripheral blood, collected 28 days after the second AZD1222 dose. This chain joins TRBV2 and TRBJ2-2; D is ambiguous. The receptor was derived from an adult who received the AZD1222 COVID-19 vaccine. CDR3 loop: CASVSAATGELFF. The DNA of the CDR3 is TGTGCCAGCGTTTCGGCTGCCACCGGGGAGCTGTTTTTT.